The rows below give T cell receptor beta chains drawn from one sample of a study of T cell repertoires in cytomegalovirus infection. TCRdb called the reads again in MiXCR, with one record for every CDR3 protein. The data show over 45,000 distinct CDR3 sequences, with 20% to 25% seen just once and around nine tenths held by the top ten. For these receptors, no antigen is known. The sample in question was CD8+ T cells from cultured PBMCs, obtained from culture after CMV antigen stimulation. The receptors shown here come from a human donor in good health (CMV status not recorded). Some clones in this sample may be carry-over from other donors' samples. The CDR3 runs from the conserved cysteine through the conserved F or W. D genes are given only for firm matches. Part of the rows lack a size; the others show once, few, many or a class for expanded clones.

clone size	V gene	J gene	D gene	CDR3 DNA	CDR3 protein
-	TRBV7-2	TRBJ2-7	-	TGTGCCAGCAGCTTATCCGCCCCCTACGAGCAGTACTTC	CASSLSAPYEQYF
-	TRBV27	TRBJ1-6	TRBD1	TGTGCCAGCAGTTTATTCGGGACAGGGGGTTTCTCACCCCTCCACTTT	CASSLFGTGGFSPLHF
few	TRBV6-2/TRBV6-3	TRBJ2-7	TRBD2	TGTGCCAGCAGTTCCCTACGGGGGGTTTCCTACGAGCAGTACTTC	CASSSLRGVSYEQYF
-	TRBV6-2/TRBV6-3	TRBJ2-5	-	TGTGCCAGCGCCCTGAGGGAGCTCGAGACCCAGTACTTC	CASALRELETQYF
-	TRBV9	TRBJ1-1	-	TGTGCCAGCAGCGTAGATCGCCAGGGCGGGAGCACTGAAGCTTTCTTT	CASSVDRQGGSTEAFF
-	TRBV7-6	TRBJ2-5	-	TGTGCCAGCAGCCCCGTAGGACTGGAGACCCAGTACTTC	CASSPVGLETQYF
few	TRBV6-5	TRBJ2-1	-	TGTGCCAGCAGTTACGACAGGGAGCAGTTCTTC	CASSYDREQFF
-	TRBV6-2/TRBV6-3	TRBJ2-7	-	TGTGCCAGCAGTTACTCAAGAAGCACCTGGGAGCAGTACTTC	CASSYSRSTWEQYF
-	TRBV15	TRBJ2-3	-	TGTGCCACCAGCAGCGCAGACGGAGATACGCAGTATTTT	CATSSADGDTQYF
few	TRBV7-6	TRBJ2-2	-	TGTGCCAGCAGCTATACAGTTGGCCTCACCGGGGAGCTGTTTTTT	CASSYTVGLTGELFF
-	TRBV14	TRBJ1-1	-	TGTGCCAGCAGCCAAGAGTCGACGCGCACTGAAGCTTTCTTT	CASSQESTRTEAFF
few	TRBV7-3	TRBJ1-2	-	TGTGCCAGCAGCCCCGACCGGGCAGGGAGAATTGTACCGTATGGCTACACCTTC	CASSPDRAGRIVPYGYTF
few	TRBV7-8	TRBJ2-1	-	TGTGCCAGCAGCTACGGAGATGAGCAGTTCTTC	CASSYGDEQFF
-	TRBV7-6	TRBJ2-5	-	TGTGCCAGCAGCCCGCCTCTAGGGGACAAAACTCGAGGGGACCAAGAGACCCAGTACTTC	CASSPPLGDKTRGDQETQYF
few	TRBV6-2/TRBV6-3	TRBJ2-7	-	TGTGCCAGCAGGAAGGGGCAGAATGAGGCCTACGAGCAGTACTTC	CASRKGQNEAYEQYF
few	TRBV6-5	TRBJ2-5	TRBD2	TGTGCCAGCAGTTACAGAGCGGGAGTTTGGGAGACCCAGTACTTC	CASSYRAGVWETQYF
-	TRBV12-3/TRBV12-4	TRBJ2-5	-	TGTGCCAGCAGTCGCGTGGCAGTAGAGACCCAGTACTTC	CASSRVAVETQYF
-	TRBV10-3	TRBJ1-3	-	TGTGCCATCAGTGAGAGGAGCTCTGGAAACACCATATATTTT	CAISERSSGNTIYF
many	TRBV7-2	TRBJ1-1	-	TGTGCCAGCAGCTTGAGGGGGAGTAACACTGAAGCTTTCTTT	CASSLRGSNTEAFF
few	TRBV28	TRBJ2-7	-	TGTGCCAGCACCCCTCAGGGCCCCCCATACGAGCAGTACTTC	CASTPQGPPYEQYF
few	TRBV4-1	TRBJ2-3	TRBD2	TGCGCCAGCAGCCAAGGGACCCCGGGAGGAAGCACAGATACGCAGTATTTT	CASSQGTPGGSTDTQYF
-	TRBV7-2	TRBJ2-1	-	TGTGCCAGCAGCTTAGGGGTAGCCCTCAATGAGCAGTTCTTC	CASSLGVALNEQFF
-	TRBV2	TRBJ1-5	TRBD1	TGTGCCAGCAGTGGAAGGGCAACAGGGGGACGTTATGGCAATCAGCCCCAGCATTTT	CASSGRATGGRYGNQPQHF
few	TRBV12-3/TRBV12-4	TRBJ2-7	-	TGTGCCAGCATGGCCGGAGGGGGCGGTTCCTACGAGCAGTACTTC	CASMAGGGGSYEQYF
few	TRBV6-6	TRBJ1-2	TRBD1	TGTGCCAGCAGTTACTGGACAGGGGGGAACTATGGCTACACCTTC	CASSYWTGGNYGYTF
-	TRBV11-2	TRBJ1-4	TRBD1	TGTGCCAGCAGCTCAGGGGGCACTAATGAAAAACTGTTTTTT	CASSSGGTNEKLFF
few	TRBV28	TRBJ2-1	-	TGTGCCAGCAGTCTCCCCGGGCAGTTCTTC	CASSLPGQFF